The next 4 T cell receptor beta chains were all read from a single sample in a study of blood T cell repertoires in COVID-19. Method: immunoSEQ multiplex PCR; TCRdb's copy keeps in-frame clones and lacks some. Of more than 110,000 clones detected, 60% to 80% appear once; the ten largest clones hold roughly 9%. Input material: peripheral blood. Receptors were obtained from a woman aged 50 to 60 with active or convalescent COVID-19.

The table lists this clone with a few counts. The CDR3 DNA sequence: TGTGCCAGCTGGACAGGCGGCTACCAGCCCCAGCATTTT. Amino acids: CASWTGGYQPQHF. This chain uses TRBV28 with TRBJ1-5, with 7 bases matching TRBD1. J lost 7 bases, V lost 8 bases, and 8 bases had no gene match. The germline V gene encodes CDR1 MDHEN and CDR2 SYDVKM. The CDR3 extends over 13 amino acids.

The rearrangement uses TRBV7-2 and TRBJ1-6; 7 bases are shared with TRBD1. Per the germline V gene, CDR1 is SGHTA and CDR2 is FQGNSA. The ends lost 5 bases at V and 0 bases at J; junction bases unmatched: 13. This CDR3 has 19 amino acids. In nucleotides, the CDR3 is TGTGCCAGCAGCGTCCCGATGGGACAGTTACACTCCTATAATTCACCCCTCCACTTT. It encodes CASSVPMGQLHSYNSPLHF.

CDR3 bases: TGTGCCAGCAGTAACAGGGAAAGAGAGACCCAGTACTTC. Encoded protein: CASSNRERETQYF. The V call is TRBV6-2 or TRBV6-3, the J call TRBJ2-5, with D maybe TRBD1 (6 bases). Germline values: CDR1 MNHEY, CDR2 SVGEGT. V was pared by 5 bases and J by 4 bases, with 11 bases between. The CDR3 length is 13 residues.

The chain employs TRBV4-3 and TRBJ2-3, with 9 bases fitting TRBD2. The CDR3 consists of 15 residues. After removal of 1 base from V and 2 bases from J, the junction contained 1 base not matched to a gene. The germline V gene has CDR1 LGHNA and CDR2 YSLEER. CDR3 DNA sequence: TGCGCCAGCAGCCAAGGACTAGCGGCCACAGATACGCAGTATTTT. Translating gives CASSQGLAATDTQYF.